This T cell receptor (beta chain) came from a study of T cell responses to AZD1222 COVID-19 vaccine. Data came from immunoSEQ multiplex PCR; TCRdb stores just in-frame clones and leaves some out. The table records about 140,000 clones, approximately 92% of them present only once. CDR1 LNHDA and CDR2 SQIVND come from the germline V gene (reference sequence). CDR3 length: 15 amino acids. V shed 2 bases, J shed 3 bases, and the junction held 6 bases outside the gene matches. The sequence was obtained from an adult in good health. V is TRBV19 and J is TRBJ2-7, with 8 bases that match TRBD2. Source: peripheral blood, taken on day 0 of AZD1222 vaccination. CDR3 DNA sequence: TGTGCCAGTAGTATACGGGGGGCGGGAGGCTACGAGCAGTACTTC. It encodes CASSIRGAGGYEQYF. Full variable domain (outside the CDR3, taken from reference TRBV19 and TRBJ2-7): DGGITQSPKYLFRKEGQNVTLSCEQNLNHDAMYWYRQDPGQGLRLIYYSQIVNDFQKGDIAEGYSVSREKKESFPLTVTSAQKNPTAFYLCASSIRGAGGYEQYFGPGTRLTVT.